A selection of T cell receptor beta chains follows, all from one sample in a study of blood T cell repertoires in COVID-19. TCRdb's table, derived via immunoSEQ multiplex PCR, lists solely in-frame clones and lacks some. The sample consists of approximately 90,000 clones, 89% of them appearing once. Material for sequencing was peripheral blood. The origin of the receptors is a man aged 45-65 years with acute or convalescent COVID-19. CDR3s include the opening cysteine and the closing phenylalanine or tryptophan. Each record gives: D gene, J gene, V gene, clone size, CDR3 protein, CDR3 DNA. D genes are given only for firm matches. Rows may omit the clone size; those that give it use once, few, many or a size class.

TRBD1	TRBJ2-1	TRBV9	-	CASSSRETGIREQFF	TGTGCCAGCAGCTCAAGGGAGACAGGGATAAGAGAGCAGTTCTTC
TRBD1	TRBJ1-6	TRBV9	-	CASSLTGGTNSPLHF	TGTGCCAGCAGCCTTACAGGGGGAACTAATTCACCCCTCCACTTT
-	TRBJ2-3	TRBV5-1	-	CASSPGGTGRTTDTQYF	TGCGCCAGCAGCCCAGGGGGGACCGGTAGGACCACAGATACGCAGTATTTT
TRBD1	TRBJ1-2	TRBV19	once	CASAFGDRGGYGYTF	TGTGCCAGTGCCTTCGGGGACAGGGGAGGCTATGGCTACACCTTC
TRBD1	TRBJ1-1	TRBV10-3	-	CAISRDSGGTEAFF	TGTGCCATCAGTCGGGACAGCGGTGGGACTGAAGCTTTCTTT
-	TRBJ2-1	TRBV7-2	-	CASSLGYRSNEQFF	TGTGCCAGCAGCTTGGGCTATAGGTCCAATGAGCAGTTCTTC
TRBD2	TRBJ2-3	TRBV30	once	CAWSLGLAGTDTQYF	TGTGCCTGGAGTCTGGGACTAGCGGGCACAGATACGCAGTATTTT
-	TRBJ1-3	TRBV9	-	CASSVAGQGNTIYF	TGTGCCAGCAGCGTAGCGGGACAAGGAAACACCATATATTTT
-	TRBJ2-3	TRBV19	-	CASRTRSDTQYF	TGTGCCAGTAGGACGCGGTCAGATACGCAGTATTTT
-	TRBJ1-5	TRBV6-5	once	CASRVDGGGNQPQHF	TGTGCCAGCAGGGTTGACGGAGGAGGCAATCAGCCCCAGCATTTT
-	TRBJ1-2	TRBV6-5	-	CASRVSRGWLYGYTF	TGTGCCAGCAGGGTGTCCAGGGGCTGGCTCTATGGCTACACCTTC
-	TRBJ2-2	TRBV4-2	-	CASSQSGNTGELFF	TGTGCCAGCAGCCAATCAGGGAACACCGGGGAGCTGTTTTTT
TRBD1	TRBJ1-2	TRBV29-1	once	CSVEVGTGVDGYTF	TGCAGCGTTGAAGTGGGGACAGGGGTCGACGGCTACACCTTC
TRBD2	TRBJ2-7	TRBV6-5	-	CASRGDSGGHYEQYF	TGTGCCAGCAGGGGCGATAGCGGGGGCCATTACGAGCAGTACTTC
TRBD1	TRBJ1-2	TRBV29-1	-	CSVYPGQGNYGYTF	TGCAGCGTCTACCCCGGACAGGGGAACTATGGCTACACCTTC
-	TRBJ2-1	TRBV28	-	CASSLGSSYNEQFF	TGTGCCAGCAGTTTGGGGAGCTCCTACAATGAGCAGTTCTTC
TRBD1	TRBJ1-5	TRBV7-2	-	CASSLGTVAQPQHF	TGTGCCAGCAGCTTGGGGACAGTGGCTCAGCCCCAGCATTTT
-	TRBJ1-5	TRBV27	-	CASTFGGNQPQHF	TGTGCCAGCACGTTCGGGGGGAATCAGCCCCAGCATTTT
TRBD1	TRBJ1-2	TRBV7-8	-	CASSTQDRGEYGYTF	TGTGCCAGCAGCACCCAGGACAGGGGAGAGTATGGCTACACCTTC
-	TRBJ1-2	TRBV29-1	-	CSVEAEGTGIGYTF	TGCAGCGTTGAAGCGGAGGGAACGGGGATCGGCTACACCTTC
TRBD1	TRBJ1-5	TRBV6-1	once	CASSERGLDQPQHF	TGTGCCAGCAGTGAAAGGGGGCTCGATCAGCCCCAGCATTTT